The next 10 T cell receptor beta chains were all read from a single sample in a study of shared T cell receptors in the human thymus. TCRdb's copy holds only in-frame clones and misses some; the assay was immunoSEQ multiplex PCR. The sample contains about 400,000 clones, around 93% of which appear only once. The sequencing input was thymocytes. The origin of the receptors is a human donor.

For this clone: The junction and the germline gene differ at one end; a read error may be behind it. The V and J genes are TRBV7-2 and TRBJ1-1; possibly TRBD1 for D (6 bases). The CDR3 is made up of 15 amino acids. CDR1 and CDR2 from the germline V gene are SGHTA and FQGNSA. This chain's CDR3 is CASTLTRGRDTEAFF. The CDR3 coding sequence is TGTGCCAGCACCTTAACCAGGGGCCGGGACACTGAAGCTTTCTTT.

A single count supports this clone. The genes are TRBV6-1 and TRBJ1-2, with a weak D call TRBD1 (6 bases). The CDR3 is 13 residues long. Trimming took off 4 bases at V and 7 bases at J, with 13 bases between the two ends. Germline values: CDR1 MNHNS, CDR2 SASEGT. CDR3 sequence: CASSGRGGSGYTF. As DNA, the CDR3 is TGTGCCAGCAGTGGAAGGGGGGGCTCTGGCTACACCTTC.

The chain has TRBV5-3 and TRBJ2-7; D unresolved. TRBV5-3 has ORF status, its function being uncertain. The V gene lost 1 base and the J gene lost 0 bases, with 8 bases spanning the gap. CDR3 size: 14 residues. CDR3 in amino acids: CARSLYQNSYEQYF. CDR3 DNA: TGTGCCAGAAGCTTGTATCAAAACTCCTACGAGCAGTACTTC.

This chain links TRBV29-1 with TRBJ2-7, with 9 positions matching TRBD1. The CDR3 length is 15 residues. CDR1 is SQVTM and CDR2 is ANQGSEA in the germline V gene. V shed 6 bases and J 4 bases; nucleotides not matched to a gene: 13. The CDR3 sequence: CSVGGTGGFGYEQYF. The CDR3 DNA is TGCAGCGTGGGGGGAACAGGGGGCTTCGGGTACGAGCAGTACTTC.

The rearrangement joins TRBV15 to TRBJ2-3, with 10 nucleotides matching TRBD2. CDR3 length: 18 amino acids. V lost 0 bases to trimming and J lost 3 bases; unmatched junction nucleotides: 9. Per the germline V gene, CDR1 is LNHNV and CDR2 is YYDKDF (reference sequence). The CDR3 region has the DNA TGTGCCACCAGCAGAGATAGGCCTAGCGGGAGTTGTACAGATACGCAGTATTTT. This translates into CATSRDRPSGSCTDTQYF.

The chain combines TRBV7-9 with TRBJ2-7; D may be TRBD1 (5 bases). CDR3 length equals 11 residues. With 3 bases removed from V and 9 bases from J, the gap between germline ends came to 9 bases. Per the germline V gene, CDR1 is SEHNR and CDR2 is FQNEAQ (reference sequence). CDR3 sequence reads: CASSLEQAQYF. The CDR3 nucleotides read TGTGCCAGCAGCTTGGAACAGGCGCAGTACTTC. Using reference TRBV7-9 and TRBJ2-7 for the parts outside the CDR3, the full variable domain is DTGVSQNPRHKITKRGQNVTFRCDPISEHNRLYWYRQTLGQGPEFLTYFQNEAQLEKSRLLSDRFSAERPKGSFSTLEIQRTEQGDSAMYLCASSLEQAQYFGPGTRLTVT.

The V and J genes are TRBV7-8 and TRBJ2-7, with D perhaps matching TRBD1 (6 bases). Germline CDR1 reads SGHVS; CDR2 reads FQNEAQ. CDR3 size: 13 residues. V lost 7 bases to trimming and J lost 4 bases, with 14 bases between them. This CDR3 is CASTIPGTYEQYF. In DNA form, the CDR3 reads TGTGCCAGCACCATCCCAGGGACATACGAGCAGTACTTC.

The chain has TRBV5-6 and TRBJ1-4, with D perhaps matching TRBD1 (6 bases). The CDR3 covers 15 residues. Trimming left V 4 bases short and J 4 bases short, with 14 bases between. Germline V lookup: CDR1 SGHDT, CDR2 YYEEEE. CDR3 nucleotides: TGTGCCAGCAGCGGATGGACAGAACATAATGAAAAACTGTTTTTT. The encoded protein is CASSGWTEHNEKLFF.

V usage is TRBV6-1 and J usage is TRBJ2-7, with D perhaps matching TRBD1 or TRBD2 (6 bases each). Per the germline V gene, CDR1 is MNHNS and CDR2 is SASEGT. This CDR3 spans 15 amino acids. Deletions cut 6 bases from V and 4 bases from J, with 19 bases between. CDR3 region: CASRPPLGGAYEQYF. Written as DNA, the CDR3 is TGTGCCAGCAGGCCTCCCTTGGGGGGCGCTTACGAGCAGTACTTC.

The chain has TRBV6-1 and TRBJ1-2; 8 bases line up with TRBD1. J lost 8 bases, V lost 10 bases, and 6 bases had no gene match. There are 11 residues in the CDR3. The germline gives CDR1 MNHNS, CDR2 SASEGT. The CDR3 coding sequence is TGTGCCACCGGACAGGGAGGAGGCTACACCTTC. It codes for CATGQGGGYTF.